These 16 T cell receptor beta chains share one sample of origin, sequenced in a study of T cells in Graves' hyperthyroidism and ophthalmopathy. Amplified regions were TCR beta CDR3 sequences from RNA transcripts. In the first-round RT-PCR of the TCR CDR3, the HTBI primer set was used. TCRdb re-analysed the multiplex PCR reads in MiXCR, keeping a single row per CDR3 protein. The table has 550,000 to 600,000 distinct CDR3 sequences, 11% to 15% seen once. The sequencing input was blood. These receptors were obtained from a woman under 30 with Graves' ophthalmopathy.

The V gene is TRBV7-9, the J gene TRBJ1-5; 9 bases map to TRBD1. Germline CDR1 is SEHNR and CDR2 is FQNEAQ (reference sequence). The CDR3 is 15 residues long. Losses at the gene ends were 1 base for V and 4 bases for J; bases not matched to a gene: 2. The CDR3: CASSLGTGANQPQHF. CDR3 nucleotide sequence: TGTGCCAGCAGCTTAGGGACAGGGGCTAATCAGCCCCAGCATTTT.

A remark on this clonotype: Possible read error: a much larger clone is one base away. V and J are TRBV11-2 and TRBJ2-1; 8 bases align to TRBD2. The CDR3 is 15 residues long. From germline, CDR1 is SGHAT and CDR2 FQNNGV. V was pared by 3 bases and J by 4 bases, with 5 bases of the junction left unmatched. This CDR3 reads CASSFRASGYNEQFF. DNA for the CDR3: TGTGCCAGCAGCTTCAGGGCTAGCGGGTACAATGAGCAGTTCTTC. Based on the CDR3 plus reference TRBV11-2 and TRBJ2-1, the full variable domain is EAGVAQSPRYKIIEKRQSVAFWCNPISGHATLYWYQQILGQGPKLLIQFQNNGVVDDSQLPKDRFSAERLKGVDSTLKIQPAKLEDSAVYLCASSFRASGYNEQFFGPGTRLTVL.

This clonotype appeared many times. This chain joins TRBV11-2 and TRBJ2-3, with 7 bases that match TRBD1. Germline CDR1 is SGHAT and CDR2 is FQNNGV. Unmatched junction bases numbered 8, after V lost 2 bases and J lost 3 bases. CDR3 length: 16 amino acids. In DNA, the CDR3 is TGTGCCAGCAGCTTAACGGGGACAGCTCAAACAGATACGCAGTATTTT. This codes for CASSLTGTAQTDTQYF.

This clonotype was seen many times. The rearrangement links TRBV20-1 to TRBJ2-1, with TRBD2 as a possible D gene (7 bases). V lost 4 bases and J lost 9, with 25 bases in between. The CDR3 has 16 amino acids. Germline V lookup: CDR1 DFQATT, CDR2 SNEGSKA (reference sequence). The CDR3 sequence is CSATAGTGRGWGEQFF. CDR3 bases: TGCAGTGCTACCGCCGGAACAGGGAGGGGTTGGGGTGAGCAGTTCTTC.

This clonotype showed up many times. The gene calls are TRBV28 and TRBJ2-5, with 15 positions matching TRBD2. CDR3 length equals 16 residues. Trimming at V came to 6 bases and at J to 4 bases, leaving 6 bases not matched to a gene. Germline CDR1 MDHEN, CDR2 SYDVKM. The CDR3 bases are TGTGCCAGCAGCTGGACTAGCGGGAGGGCTGTAGAGACCCAGTACTTC. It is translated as CASSWTSGRAVETQYF.

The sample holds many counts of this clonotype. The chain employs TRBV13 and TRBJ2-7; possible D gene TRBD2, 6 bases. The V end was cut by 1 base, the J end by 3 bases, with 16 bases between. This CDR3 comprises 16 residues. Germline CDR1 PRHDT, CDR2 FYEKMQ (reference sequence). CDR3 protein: CASSLEWGEIIYEQYF. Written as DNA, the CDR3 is TGTGCCAGCAGCTTAGAGTGGGGGGAAATCATCTACGAGCAGTACTTC.

CDR3 region: CASSLEVPGGNYGYTF. CDR3 in DNA: TGTGCCAGCAGCTTAGAGGTCCCGGGCGGTAACTATGGCTACACCTTC. The rearrangement uses TRBV7-9 and TRBJ1-2, with unresolved D. The CDR3 has 16 residues. Germline lookup yields CDR1 SEHNR and CDR2 FQNEAQ (reference sequence). V was shortened by 1 base and J by 1 base, with 13 bases between the two germline ends.

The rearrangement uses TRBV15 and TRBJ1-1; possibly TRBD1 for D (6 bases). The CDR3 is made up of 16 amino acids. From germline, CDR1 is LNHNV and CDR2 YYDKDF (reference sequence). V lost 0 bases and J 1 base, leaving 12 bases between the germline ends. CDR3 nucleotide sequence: TGTGCCACCAGCAGAGATAGGGGGGTGGGGAACACTGAAGCTTTCTTT. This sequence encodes CATSRDRGVGNTEAFF.

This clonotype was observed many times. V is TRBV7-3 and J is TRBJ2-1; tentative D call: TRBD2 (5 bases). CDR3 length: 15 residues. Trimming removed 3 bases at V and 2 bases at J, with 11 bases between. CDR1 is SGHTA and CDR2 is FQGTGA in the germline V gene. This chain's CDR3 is CASSFTSGTYNEQFF. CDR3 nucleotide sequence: TGTGCCAGCAGCTTTACGAGCGGTACCTACAATGAGCAGTTCTTC.

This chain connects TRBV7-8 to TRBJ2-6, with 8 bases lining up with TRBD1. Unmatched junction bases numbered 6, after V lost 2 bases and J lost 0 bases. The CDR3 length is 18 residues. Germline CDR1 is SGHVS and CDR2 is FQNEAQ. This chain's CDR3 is CASSLTLDRGSGANVLTF. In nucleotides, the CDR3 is TGTGCCAGCAGCTTAACCCTCGACAGGGGCTCTGGGGCCAACGTCCTGACTTTC.

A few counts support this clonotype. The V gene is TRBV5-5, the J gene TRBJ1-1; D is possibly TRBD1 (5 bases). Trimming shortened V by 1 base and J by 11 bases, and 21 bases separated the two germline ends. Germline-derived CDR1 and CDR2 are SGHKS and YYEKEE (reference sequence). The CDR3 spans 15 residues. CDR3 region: CASSLFRGTQPGAFF. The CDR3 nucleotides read TGTGCCAGCAGCTTGTTCCGGGGGACCCAACCGGGGGCTTTCTTT.

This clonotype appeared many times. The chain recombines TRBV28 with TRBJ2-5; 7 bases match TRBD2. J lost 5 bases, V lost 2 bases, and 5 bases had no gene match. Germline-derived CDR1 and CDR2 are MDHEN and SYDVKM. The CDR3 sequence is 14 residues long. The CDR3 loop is CASSLGGVGETQYF. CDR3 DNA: TGTGCCAGCAGTTTAGGGGGGGTTGGGGAGACCCAGTACTTC.

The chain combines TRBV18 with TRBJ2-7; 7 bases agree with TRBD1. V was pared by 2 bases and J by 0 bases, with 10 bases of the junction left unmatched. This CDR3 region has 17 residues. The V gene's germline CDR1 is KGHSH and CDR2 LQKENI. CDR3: CASSPGGQTVSSYEQYF. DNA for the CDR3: TGTGCCAGCTCACCAGGGGGACAGACCGTAAGCTCCTACGAGCAGTACTTC.

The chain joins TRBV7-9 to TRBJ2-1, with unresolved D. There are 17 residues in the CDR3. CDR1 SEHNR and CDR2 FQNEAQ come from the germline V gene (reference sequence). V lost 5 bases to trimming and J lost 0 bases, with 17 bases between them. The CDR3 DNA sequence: TGTGCCAGCAGCGTTCCCATATGGCCAAGCTCCTACAATGAGCAGTTCTTC. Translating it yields CASSVPIWPSSYNEQFF.

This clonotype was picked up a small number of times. In DNA, the CDR3 is TGTGCCAGCAGCTCAGAGGGAACAGCGCCGAGGCAGTACTTC. Translating gives CASSSEGTAPRQYF. The chain joins TRBV7-6 to TRBJ2-7; tentatively, D is TRBD2 (5 bases). Trimming took off 4 bases at V and 9 bases at J, with 19 bases between the two ends. Germline assignment: CDR1 SGHVS and CDR2 FNYEAQ. This CDR3 is built from 14 residues.

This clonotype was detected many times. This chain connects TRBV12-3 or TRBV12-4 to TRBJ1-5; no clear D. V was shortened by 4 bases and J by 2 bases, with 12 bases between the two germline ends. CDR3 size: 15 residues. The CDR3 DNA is TGTGCCAGCAGTTCCGAGGGCCGGGGCAATCAGCCCCAGCATTTT. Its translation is CASSSEGRGNQPQHF.